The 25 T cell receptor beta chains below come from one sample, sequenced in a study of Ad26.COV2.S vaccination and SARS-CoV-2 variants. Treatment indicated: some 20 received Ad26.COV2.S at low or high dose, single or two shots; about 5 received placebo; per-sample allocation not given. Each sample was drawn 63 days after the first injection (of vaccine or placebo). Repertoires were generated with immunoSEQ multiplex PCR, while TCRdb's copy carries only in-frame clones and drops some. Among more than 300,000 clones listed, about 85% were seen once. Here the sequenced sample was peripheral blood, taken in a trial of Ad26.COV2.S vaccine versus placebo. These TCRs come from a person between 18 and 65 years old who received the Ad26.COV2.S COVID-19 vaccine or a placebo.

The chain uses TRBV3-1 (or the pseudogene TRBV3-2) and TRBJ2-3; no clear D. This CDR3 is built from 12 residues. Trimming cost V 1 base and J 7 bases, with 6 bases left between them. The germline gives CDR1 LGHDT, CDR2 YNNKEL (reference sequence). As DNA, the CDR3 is TGTGCCAGCAGCCAAGCAGAGAATACGCAGTATTTT. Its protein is CASSQAENTQYF.

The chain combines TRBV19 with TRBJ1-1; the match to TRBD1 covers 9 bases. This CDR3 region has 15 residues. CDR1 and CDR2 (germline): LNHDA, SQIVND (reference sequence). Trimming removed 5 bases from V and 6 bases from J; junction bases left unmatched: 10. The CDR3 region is CASSFPGTGSAEAFF. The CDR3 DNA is TGTGCCAGTAGTTTCCCCGGGACAGGGAGCGCTGAAGCTTTCTTT.

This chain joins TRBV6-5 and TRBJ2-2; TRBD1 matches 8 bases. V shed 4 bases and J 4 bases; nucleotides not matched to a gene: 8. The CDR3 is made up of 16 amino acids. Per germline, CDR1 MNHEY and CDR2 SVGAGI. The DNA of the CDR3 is TGTGCCAGCAGTTCCCGGACAGGGTCGGTCACCGGGGAGCTGTTTTTT. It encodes CASSSRTGSVTGELFF.

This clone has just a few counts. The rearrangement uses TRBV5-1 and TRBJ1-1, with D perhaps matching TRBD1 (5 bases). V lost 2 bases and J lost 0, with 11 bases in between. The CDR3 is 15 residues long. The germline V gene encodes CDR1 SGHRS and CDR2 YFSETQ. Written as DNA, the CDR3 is TGCGCCAGCAGCTTCGGGGGACCCTTGAACACTGAAGCTTTCTTT. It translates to CASSFGGPLNTEAFF.

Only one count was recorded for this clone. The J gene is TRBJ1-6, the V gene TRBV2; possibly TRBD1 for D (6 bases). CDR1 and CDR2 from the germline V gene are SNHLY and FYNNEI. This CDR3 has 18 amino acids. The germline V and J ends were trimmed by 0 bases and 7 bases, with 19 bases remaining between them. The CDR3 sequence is CASSEARGGDVGNSPLHF. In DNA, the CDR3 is TGTGCCAGCAGTGAAGCGAGGGGGGGAGACGTGGGGAATTCACCCCTCCACTTT.

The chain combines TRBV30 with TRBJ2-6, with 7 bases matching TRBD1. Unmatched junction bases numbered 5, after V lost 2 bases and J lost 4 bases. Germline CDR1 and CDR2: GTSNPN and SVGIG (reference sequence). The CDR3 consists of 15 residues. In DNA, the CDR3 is TGTGCCTGGAGTAGGGGGCGAGTGGGGGCCAACGTCCTGACTTTC. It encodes CAWSRGRVGANVLTF.

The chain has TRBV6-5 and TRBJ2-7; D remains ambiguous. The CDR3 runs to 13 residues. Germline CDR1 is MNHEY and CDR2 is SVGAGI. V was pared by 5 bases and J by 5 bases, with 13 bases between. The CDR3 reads CASSRDVSDEQYF. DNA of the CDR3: TGTGCCAGCAGTAGAGACGTTTCCGACGAGCAGTACTTC.

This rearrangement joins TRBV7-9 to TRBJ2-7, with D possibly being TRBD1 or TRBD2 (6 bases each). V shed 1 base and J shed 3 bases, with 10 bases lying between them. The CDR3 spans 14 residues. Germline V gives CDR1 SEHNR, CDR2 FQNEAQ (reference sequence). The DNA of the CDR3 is TGTGCCAGCAGCTTAGGAGGAGGGGGCTACGAGCAGTACTTC. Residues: CASSLGGGGYEQYF.

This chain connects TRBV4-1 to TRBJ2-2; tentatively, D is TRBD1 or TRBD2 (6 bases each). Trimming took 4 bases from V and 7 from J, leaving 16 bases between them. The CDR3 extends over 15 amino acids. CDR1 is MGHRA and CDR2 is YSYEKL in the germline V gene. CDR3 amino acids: CASSPKRLGGGELFF. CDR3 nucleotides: TGCGCCAGCAGCCCAAAGAGACTAGGGGGCGGGGAGCTGTTTTTT.

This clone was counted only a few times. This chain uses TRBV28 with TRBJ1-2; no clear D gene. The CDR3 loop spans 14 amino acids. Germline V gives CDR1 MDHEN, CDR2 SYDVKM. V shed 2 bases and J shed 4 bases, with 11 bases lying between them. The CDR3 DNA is TGTGCCAGCAGTTTAATTGCGACGGTCTATGGCTACACCTTC. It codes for CASSLIATVYGYTF.

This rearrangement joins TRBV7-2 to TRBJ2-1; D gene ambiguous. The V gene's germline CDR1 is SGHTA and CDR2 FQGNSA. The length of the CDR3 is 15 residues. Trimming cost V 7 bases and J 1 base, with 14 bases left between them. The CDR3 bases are TGTGCCAGCAAACCCGGTGGCGGATCCTACAATGAGCAGTTCTTC. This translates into CASKPGGGSYNEQFF.

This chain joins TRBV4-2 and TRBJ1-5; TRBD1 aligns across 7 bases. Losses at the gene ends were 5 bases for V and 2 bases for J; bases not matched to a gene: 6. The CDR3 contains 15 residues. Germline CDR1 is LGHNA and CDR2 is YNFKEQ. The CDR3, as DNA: TGTGCCAGCAGCGACGATGGGACAGGCAATCAGCCCCAGCATTTT. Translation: CASSDDGTGNQPQHF.

CDR3 loop: CASSPAGQGPNNEQFF. CDR3 coding DNA: TGTGCCAGCAGCCCCGCGGGGCAGGGGCCGAACAATGAGCAGTTCTTC. The J gene is TRBJ2-1, the V gene TRBV7-6, with D perhaps assigned TRBD1 or TRBD2 (6 bases each). From germline, CDR1 is SGHVS and CDR2 FNYEAQ. The CDR3 is 16 amino acids. V lost 5 bases and J 5 bases, leaving 19 bases between the germline ends.

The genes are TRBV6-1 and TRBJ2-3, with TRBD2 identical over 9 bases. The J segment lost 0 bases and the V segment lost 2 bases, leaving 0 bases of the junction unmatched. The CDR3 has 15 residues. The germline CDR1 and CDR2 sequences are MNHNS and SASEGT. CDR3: CASSELAGSTDTQYF. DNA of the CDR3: TGTGCCAGCAGTGAACTAGCGGGGAGCACAGATACGCAGTATTTT.

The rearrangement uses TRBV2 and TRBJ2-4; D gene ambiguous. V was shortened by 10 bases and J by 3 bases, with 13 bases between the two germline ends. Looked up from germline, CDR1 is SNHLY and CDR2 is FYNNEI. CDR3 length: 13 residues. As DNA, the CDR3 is TGTGCCACTCTGGAAGTTGTCAAAAACATTCAGTACTTC. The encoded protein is CATLEVVKNIQYF.

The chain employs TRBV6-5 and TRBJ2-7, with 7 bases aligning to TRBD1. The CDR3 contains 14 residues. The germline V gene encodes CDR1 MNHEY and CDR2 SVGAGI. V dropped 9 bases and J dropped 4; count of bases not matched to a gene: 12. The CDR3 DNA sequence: TGTGCCAGGACCGTACTGGGACAGCGATACGAGCAGTACTTC. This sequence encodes CARTVLGQRYEQYF.

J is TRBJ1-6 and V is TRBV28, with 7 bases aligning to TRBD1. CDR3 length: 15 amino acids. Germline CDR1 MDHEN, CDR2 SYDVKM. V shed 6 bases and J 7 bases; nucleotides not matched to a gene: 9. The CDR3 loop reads CASRDTGQPNSPLHF. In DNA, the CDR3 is TGTGCCAGCAGGGACACGGGACAGCCCAATTCACCCCTCCACTTT.

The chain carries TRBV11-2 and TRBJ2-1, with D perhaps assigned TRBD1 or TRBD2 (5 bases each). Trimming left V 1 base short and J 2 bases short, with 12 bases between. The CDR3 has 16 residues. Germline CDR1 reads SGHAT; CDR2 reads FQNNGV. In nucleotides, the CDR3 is TGTGCCAGCAGCTTAGGGGACCCCCCCGCCTACAATGAGCAGTTCTTC. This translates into CASSLGDPPAYNEQFF. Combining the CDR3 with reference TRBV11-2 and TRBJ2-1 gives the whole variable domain EAGVAQSPRYKIIEKRQSVAFWCNPISGHATLYWYQQILGQGPKLLIQFQNNGVVDDSQLPKDRFSAERLKGVDSTLKIQPAKLEDSAVYLCASSLGDPPAYNEQFFGPGTRLTVL.

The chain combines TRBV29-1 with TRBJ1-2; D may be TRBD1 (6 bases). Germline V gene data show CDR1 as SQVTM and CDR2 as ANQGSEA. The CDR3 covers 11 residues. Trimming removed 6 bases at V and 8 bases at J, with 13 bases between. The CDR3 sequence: CSVADSEGYTF. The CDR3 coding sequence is TGCAGCGTAGCGGACAGTGAAGGCTACACCTTC.

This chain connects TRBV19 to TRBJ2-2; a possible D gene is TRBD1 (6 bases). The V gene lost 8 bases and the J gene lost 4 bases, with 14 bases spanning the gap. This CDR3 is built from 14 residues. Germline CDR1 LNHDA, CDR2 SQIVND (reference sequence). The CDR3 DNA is TGTGCCAGTGGCCAGGGGTCGGTCACCGGGGAGCTGTTTTTT. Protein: CASGQGSVTGELFF.

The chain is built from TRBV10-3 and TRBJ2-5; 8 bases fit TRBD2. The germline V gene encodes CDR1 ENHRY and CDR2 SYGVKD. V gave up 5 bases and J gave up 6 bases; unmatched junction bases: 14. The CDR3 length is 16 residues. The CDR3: CAISPREGGEAKTQYF. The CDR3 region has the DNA TGTGCCATCAGTCCTCGGGAGGGGGGGGAGGCAAAGACCCAGTACTTC.

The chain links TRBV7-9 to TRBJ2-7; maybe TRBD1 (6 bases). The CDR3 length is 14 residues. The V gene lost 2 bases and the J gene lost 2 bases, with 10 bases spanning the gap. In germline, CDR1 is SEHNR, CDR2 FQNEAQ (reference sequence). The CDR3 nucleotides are TGTGCCAGCAGCTTAAGTGGACAGACCTACGAGCAGTACTTC. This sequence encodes CASSLSGQTYEQYF.

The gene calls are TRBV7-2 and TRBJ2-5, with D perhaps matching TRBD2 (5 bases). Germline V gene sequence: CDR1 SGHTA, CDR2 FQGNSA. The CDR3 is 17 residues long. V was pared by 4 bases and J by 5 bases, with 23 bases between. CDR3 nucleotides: TGTGCCAGCAGCTGGGGAAACGGACGGCATTCGGGGGAGACCCAGTACTTC. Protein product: CASSWGNGRHSGETQYF.

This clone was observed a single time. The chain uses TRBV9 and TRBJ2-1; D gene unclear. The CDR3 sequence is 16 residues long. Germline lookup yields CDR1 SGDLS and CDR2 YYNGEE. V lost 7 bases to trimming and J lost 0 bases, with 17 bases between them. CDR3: CASGAKRVASYNEQFF. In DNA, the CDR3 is TGTGCCAGCGGAGCTAAAAGGGTAGCCTCCTACAATGAGCAGTTCTTC.

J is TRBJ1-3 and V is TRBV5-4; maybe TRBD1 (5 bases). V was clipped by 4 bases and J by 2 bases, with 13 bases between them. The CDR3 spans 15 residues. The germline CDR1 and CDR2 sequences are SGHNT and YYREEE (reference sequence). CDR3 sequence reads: CASSLWDLTGNTIYF. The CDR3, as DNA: TGTGCCAGCAGCCTGTGGGACCTTACTGGAAACACCATATATTTT.